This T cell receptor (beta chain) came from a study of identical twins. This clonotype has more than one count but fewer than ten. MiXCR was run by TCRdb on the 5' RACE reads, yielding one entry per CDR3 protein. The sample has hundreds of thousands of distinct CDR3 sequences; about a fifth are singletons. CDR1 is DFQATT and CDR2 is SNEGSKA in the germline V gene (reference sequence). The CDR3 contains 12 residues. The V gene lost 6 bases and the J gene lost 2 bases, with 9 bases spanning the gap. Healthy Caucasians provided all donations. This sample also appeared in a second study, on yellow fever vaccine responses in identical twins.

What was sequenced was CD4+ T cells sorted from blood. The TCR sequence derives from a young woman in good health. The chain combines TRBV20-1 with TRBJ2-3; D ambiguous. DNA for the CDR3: TGCAGTGCGAGGAACCCCACAGATACGCAGTATTTT. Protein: CSARNPTDTQYF.